The rows below give T cell receptor beta chains drawn from one sample of a study of shared clonotypes between healthy human individuals. TCRdb's copy holds only in-frame clones and misses some; the assay was immunoSEQ multiplex PCR. The repertoire holds about 1 million clones, with about 80% as singletons. Input material: memory CD4+ T cells sorted from blood. Receptor source: a man aged 18 to 29 in good health. CDR3s include the opening cysteine and the closing phenylalanine or tryptophan. Fields, in order: D gene, J gene, V gene, clone size, CDR3 length, CDR3 protein, CDR3 DNA. A D gene is named only where the DNA matches it firmly. The listing skips clone size in some rows; elsewhere it reads once, few, many or a size class.

D: -
J: TRBJ2-1
V: TRBV4-1
size: -
length: 17
CDR3: CASSQAGPPSSYNEQFF
DNA: TGCGCCAGCAGCCAAGCCGGGCCTCCTAGCTCCTACAATGAGCAGTTCTTC

D: -
J: TRBJ1-1
V: TRBV6-6
size: -
length: 8
CDR3: CASTEAFF
DNA: TGTGCCAGCACTGAAGCTTTCTTT

D: TRBD2
J: TRBJ2-2
V: TRBV5-1
size: -
length: 16
CDR3: CASSQLAGGATGELFF
DNA: TGCGCCAGCAGCCAACTAGCGGGGGGCGCAACTGGGGAGCTGTTTTTT

D: -
J: TRBJ2-2
V: TRBV5-4
size: once
length: 17
CDR3: CASSFRPQRRNTGELFF
DNA: TGTGCCAGCAGCTTTCGGCCCCAGCGGAGGAACACCGGGGAGCTGTTTTTT

D: TRBD2
J: TRBJ2-1
V: TRBV6-5
size: -
length: 16
CDR3: CASSSLAGVLYNEQFF
DNA: TGTGCCAGCAGTTCTCTAGCGGGGGTCCTCTACAATGAGCAGTTCTTC

D: -
J: TRBJ2-7
V: TRBV4-1
size: -
length: 15
CDR3: CASSPGGTVPYEQYF
DNA: TGCGCCAGCAGCCCGGGGGGGACAGTCCCCTACGAGCAGTACTTC

D: -
J: TRBJ2-3
V: TRBV30
size: -
length: 12
CDR3: CAWSVAGMTQYF
DNA: TGTGCCTGGAGTGTGGCAGGAATGACGCAGTATTTT

D: TRBD1
J: TRBJ1-5
V: TRBV27
size: -
length: 16
CDR3: CASSPGTGGPGQPQHF
DNA: TGTGCCAGCTCCCCCGGGACAGGGGGCCCAGGTCAGCCCCAGCATTTT

D: -
J: TRBJ2-7
V: TRBV5-1
size: -
length: 14
CDR3: CASSLAPTAYEQYF
DNA: TGCGCCAGCAGCTTGGCTCCTACCGCCTACGAGCAGTACTTC

D: TRBD1
J: TRBJ2-3
V: TRBV2
size: -
length: 15
CDR3: CASSRSDRGTDTQYF
DNA: TGTGCCAGCAGTAGGTCGGACAGGGGAACAGATACGCAGTATTTT

D: -
J: TRBJ1-2
V: TRBV18
size: -
length: 15
CDR3: CASSLGPGAAIGYTF
DNA: TGTGCCAGCTCACTAGGACCAGGCGCCGCTATCGGCTACACCTTC

D: -
J: TRBJ2-1
V: TRBV5-4
size: few
length: 15
CDR3: CASSPWEDPYNEQFF
DNA: TGTGCCAGCAGCCCTTGGGAAGATCCGTACAATGAGCAGTTCTTC

D: -
J: TRBJ2-1
V: TRBV2
size: -
length: 15
CDR3: CASSEWLRGVDEQFF
DNA: TGTGCCAGCAGTGAATGGCTCAGGGGAGTGGATGAGCAGTTCTTC

D: -
J: TRBJ2-7
V: TRBV2
size: -
length: 12
CDR3: CASRGERNEQYF
DNA: TGTGCCAGCAGGGGAGAGCGCAACGAGCAGTACTTC

D: -
J: TRBJ1-6
V: TRBV30
size: -
length: 16
CDR3: CAWSVGSGGRNSPLHF
DNA: TGTGCCTGGAGTGTTGGGAGCGGTGGGCGTAATTCACCCCTCCACTTT

D: -
J: TRBJ2-3
V: TRBV7-3
size: many
length: 12
CDR3: CASSLTFGTQYF
DNA: TGTGCCAGCAGCTTAACGTTTGGTACGCAGTATTTT

D: -
J: TRBJ1-4
V: TRBV5-6
size: few
length: 15
CDR3: CASSLAGQGEEKLFF
DNA: TGTGCCAGCAGCTTGGCCGGCCAGGGAGAGGAAAAACTGTTTTTT

D: -
J: TRBJ2-3
V: TRBV10-3
size: -
length: 12
CDR3: CAISRVPDTQYF
DNA: TGTGCCATCAGCCGCGTCCCAGATACGCAGTATTTT

D: TRBD1
J: TRBJ2-7
V: TRBV28
size: -
length: 15
CDR3: CASSGQGAPSYEQYF
DNA: TGTGCCAGCAGTGGACAGGGGGCTCCTTCCTACGAGCAGTACTTC

D: -
J: TRBJ2-3
V: TRBV7-7
size: -
length: 15
CDR3: CASRAGTDHTDTQYF
DNA: TGTGCTAGCAGGGCCGGGACGGACCACACAGATACGCAGTATTTT

D: -
J: TRBJ2-7
V: TRBV4-1
size: -
length: 14
CDR3: CASSLYAARSEQYF
DNA: TGCGCCAGCAGCCTCTATGCCGCCCGCTCCGAGCAGTACTTC

D: -
J: TRBJ2-1
V: TRBV2
size: -
length: 13
CDR3: CASSDGTWTEQFF
DNA: TGTGCCAGCAGTGACGGGACTTGGACTGAGCAGTTCTTC

D: -
J: TRBJ2-1
V: TRBV30
size: -
length: 12
CDR3: CAWREGINEQFF
DNA: TGTGCCTGGAGAGAGGGCATCAATGAGCAGTTCTTC

D: -
J: TRBJ1-5
V: TRBV5-6
size: -
length: 16
CDR3: CASSLSRIGTRQPQHF
DNA: TGTGCCAGCAGCTTAAGTCGCATTGGTACTAGGCAGCCCCAGCATTTT

D: -
J: TRBJ2-5
V: TRBV27
size: -
length: 13
CDR3: CASSRGFQETQYF
DNA: TGTGCCAGCAGTAGAGGGTTCCAAGAGACCCAGTACTTC

D: -
J: TRBJ1-5
V: TRBV30
size: few
length: 14
CDR3: CAWSVPDGDQPQHF
DNA: TGTGCCTGGAGTGTACCGGACGGGGATCAGCCCCAGCATTTT

D: -
J: TRBJ2-3
V: TRBV7-2
size: -
length: 15
CDR3: CASSLVGQGTDTQYF
DNA: TGTGCCAGCAGCTTAGTAGGTCAGGGCACAGATACGCAGTATTTT

D: -
J: TRBJ1-1
V: TRBV5-4
size: -
length: 16
CDR3: CASSLDRRAANTEAFF
DNA: TGTGCCAGCAGCTTGGATAGGCGTGCGGCGAACACTGAAGCTTTCTTT

D: -
J: TRBJ1-5
V: TRBV28
size: once
length: 13
CDR3: CATNTGLSQPQHF
DNA: TGTGCCACCAATACAGGGTTGAGTCAGCCCCAGCATTTT

D: -
J: TRBJ1-1
V: TRBV2
size: -
length: 15
CDR3: CASSRTQQMNTEAFF
DNA: TGTGCCAGCAGTCGGACCCAGCAAATGAACACTGAAGCTTTCTTT

D: TRBD2
J: TRBJ2-1
V: TRBV10-2
size: -
length: 16
CDR3: CASSKAGGPHVNEQFF
DNA: TGCGCCAGCAGTAAGGCGGGGGGGCCGCATGTTAATGAGCAGTTCTTC

D: -
J: TRBJ2-5
V: TRBV9
size: -
length: 15
CDR3: CASSPQAGPQETQYF
DNA: TGTGCCAGCAGCCCCCAGGCGGGGCCCCAAGAGACCCAGTACTTC

D: TRBD1
J: TRBJ1-1
V: TRBV9
size: -
length: 14
CDR3: CASSEATGWAEAFF
DNA: TGTGCCAGCAGCGAGGCGACAGGGTGGGCTGAAGCTTTCTTT

D: -
J: TRBJ1-1
V: TRBV10-2
size: few
length: 14
CDR3: CASSPVTGATEAFF
DNA: TGCGCCAGCAGCCCCGTCACAGGAGCTACTGAAGCTTTCTTT

D: -
J: TRBJ1-2
V: TRBV7-2
size: -
length: 13
CDR3: CASSSYSAYGYTF
DNA: TGTGCCAGCAGCTCGTACTCCGCCTATGGCTACACCTTC

D: -
J: TRBJ1-2
V: TRBV5-6
size: -
length: 14
CDR3: CASSFNQLQYGYTF
DNA: TGTGCCAGCAGCTTTAACCAATTACAATATGGCTACACCTTC

D: -
J: TRBJ1-5
V: TRBV9
size: few
length: 13
CDR3: CASSVTDNQPQHF
DNA: TGTGCCAGCAGCGTGACAGACAATCAGCCCCAGCATTTT

D: -
J: TRBJ2-2
V: TRBV7-9
size: -
length: 16
CDR3: CASSSQLQASTGELFF
DNA: TGTGCCAGCAGCTCGCAGTTACAGGCGTCCACCGGGGAGCTGTTTTTT

D: TRBD1
J: TRBJ1-2
V: TRBV30
size: -
length: 13
CDR3: CALHRTGPYGYTF
DNA: TGTGCCCTACACCGGACAGGGCCCTATGGCTACACCTTC

D: -
J: TRBJ2-3
V: TRBV18
size: -
length: 13
CDR3: CASSPRYTDTQYF
DNA: TGTGCCAGCTCACCCCGATACACAGATACGCAGTATTTT

D: -
J: TRBJ1-2
V: TRBV6-6
size: once
length: 13
CDR3: CASHGMGAYGYTF
DNA: TGTGCCAGCCACGGTATGGGGGCCTATGGCTACACCTTC

D: TRBD2
J: TRBJ2-2
V: TRBV7-7
size: -
length: 16
CDR3: CASSQGTSGGAGELFF
DNA: TGTGCTAGCAGCCAAGGGACTAGCGGGGGGGCCGGGGAGCTGTTTTTT

D: -
J: TRBJ2-4
V: TRBV2
size: -
length: 15
CDR3: CASTVTTGEANIQYF
DNA: TGTGCCAGCACGGTGACCACAGGGGAGGCAAACATTCAGTACTTC

D: -
J: TRBJ1-2
V: TRBV9
size: -
length: 13
CDR3: CASSPDGIYGYTF
DNA: TGTGCCAGCAGCCCCGACGGGATCTATGGCTACACCTTC